The 14 T cell receptor beta chains presented below share a single source sample, sequenced in a study of patients and donors after allogeneic stem cell transplantation. One entry per CDR3 protein, called by TCRdb with MiXCR from the RT-PCR reads. The sample carries around 150,000 distinct CDR3 sequences, 25% to 35% recorded once. The specimen was blood, either unsorted or a sorted T cell fraction (not recorded which). These receptors were obtained from a human donor who was either an allogeneic HSCT recipient or a stem cell or donor lymphocyte infusion donor (not recorded which). It is not recorded whose cells these are; they may come from a transplant donor.

This chain links TRBV12-3 or TRBV12-4 with TRBJ2-1; 14 nucleotides align to TRBD2. Trimming removed 5 bases from V and 10 bases from J; junction bases left unmatched: 10. The CDR3 is 16 amino acids. The CDR3 nucleotides read TGTGCCAGCAGTCCCAGACTAGCGGGAGGGCAAAACGAGCAGTTCTTC. Its protein is CASSPRLAGGQNEQFF.

The genes are TRBV12-3 or TRBV12-4 and TRBJ2-1; 9 bases fit TRBD2. J lost 2 bases, V lost 1 base, and 0 bases had no gene match. This CDR3 region has 15 residues. The CDR3 is CASSLGTSAYNEQFF. For the CDR3, the DNA is TGTGCCAGCAGTTTAGGGACTAGCGCCTACAATGAGCAGTTCTTC.

The J gene is TRBJ1-6, the V gene TRBV7-9; maybe TRBD1 (6 bases). The V end was cut by 5 bases, the J end by 4 bases, with 9 bases between. The length of the CDR3 is 14 residues. Germline lookup yields CDR1 SEHNR and CDR2 FQNEAQ (reference sequence). DNA of the CDR3: TGTGCCAGCAGCACAGGGTGGTATAATTCACCCCTCCACTTT. Protein: CASSTGWYNSPLHF.

This sequence joins TRBV9 and TRBJ2-7, with 8 bases fitting TRBD2. There are 20 residues in the CDR3. V was clipped by 1 base and J by 1 base; unmatched bases: 19. Per germline, CDR1 SGDLS and CDR2 YYNGEE. In nucleotides, the CDR3 is TGTGCCAGCAGCGTAAGACCCGCCGCGGGAGGAAGCGGGGCATCCTACGAGCAGTACTTC. This translates into CASSVRPAAGGSGASYEQYF.

The CDR3 region has the DNA TGTGCCAGCAGCTTTGCCGGGGTGGTAATGGAGACCCAGTACTTC. Translating it yields CASSFAGVVMETQYF. The chain employs TRBV7-8 and TRBJ2-5; D is possibly TRBD2 (5 bases). This CDR3 has 15 amino acids. The V and J ends lost 3 bases and 5 bases respectively, with 16 bases between them. The germline V gene has CDR1 SGHVS and CDR2 FQNEAQ.

This clonotype was recorded a few times. This sequence joins TRBV12-3 or TRBV12-4 and TRBJ2-1; TRBD2 might be the D (5 bases). Deletions cut 4 bases from V and 0 bases from J, with 16 bases between. The CDR3 has 17 residues. DNA for the CDR3: TGTGCCAGCAGTTCCCGATTACTAGAAGCCTCCTACAATGAGCAGTTCTTC. Protein sequence: CASSSRLLEASYNEQFF.

This clonotype was detected only a few times. The chain is built from TRBV12-3 or TRBV12-4 and TRBJ1-5; a weak D match, TRBD1 (5 bases). This CDR3 is 15 amino acids long. V was clipped by 3 bases and J by 7 bases, with 16 bases between them. CDR3 sequence (DNA): TGTGCCAGCAGTTTCTGGGGGATTCGAAGGCAGCCCCAGCATTTT. Translated: CASSFWGIRRQPQHF.

This chain joins TRBV7-9 and TRBJ2-3; no clear D. The V gene lost 2 bases and the J gene lost 5 bases, with 14 bases spanning the gap. This CDR3 is built from 15 residues. Per germline, CDR1 SEHNR and CDR2 FQNEAQ (reference sequence). The CDR3 reads CASSLRGPQEDTQYF. The DNA for the CDR3 is TGTGCCAGCAGCTTACGTGGGCCACAAGAAGATACGCAGTATTTT.

The CDR3 DNA is TGTGCTAGTGGTTCCCAGGGGGCGAGCACAGATACGCAGTATTTT. It translates to CASGSQGASTDTQYF. The rearrangement links TRBV12-5 to TRBJ2-3, with 8 bases fitting TRBD1. Trimming removed 4 bases from V and 0 bases from J; junction bases left unmatched: 3. CDR1 and CDR2 (germline): LGHNT, FRNRAP. The CDR3 contains 15 residues.

This clonotype was seen many times. The rearrangement uses TRBV29-1 and TRBJ1-3; TRBD1 matches at 8 bases. Germline V lookup: CDR1 SQVTM, CDR2 ANQGSEA. The CDR3 sequence is 14 residues long. V lost 5 bases to trimming and J lost 0 bases; unmatched junction nucleotides: 3. CDR3 in amino acids: CSVRGQDSGNTIYF. DNA of the CDR3: TGCAGCGTTAGGGGACAGGACTCTGGAAACACCATATATTTT.

The chain links TRBV4-2 to TRBJ2-7, with D possibly matching TRBD2 (6 bases). V lost 3 bases and J 5 bases, leaving 11 bases between the germline ends. The CDR3 consists of 13 residues. Looked up from germline, CDR1 is LGHNA and CDR2 is YNFKEQ. This CDR3 is CASSHWEDDEQYF. CDR3 DNA: TGTGCCAGCAGCCATTGGGAGGACGACGAGCAGTACTTC.

This clonotype was recorded many times. The genes are TRBV4-1 and TRBJ1-1; 9 bases align to TRBD1. V was pared by 0 bases and J by 4 bases, with 3 bases of the junction left unmatched. This CDR3 contains 15 residues. Germline CDR1 MGHRA, CDR2 YSYEKL. This CDR3 is CASSQDLDRGTEAFF. CDR3 bases: TGCGCCAGCAGCCAAGATCTGGACAGGGGCACTGAAGCTTTCTTT.

In its sample, this clonotype was seen many times. This chain joins TRBV20-1 and TRBJ1-1; D is ambiguous. Trimming took 6 bases from V and 1 from J, leaving 24 bases between them. Looked up from germline, CDR1 is DFQATT and CDR2 is SNEGSKA (reference sequence). The CDR3 spans 17 residues. The chain's CDR3 is CSAPSDIVTTRNTEAFF. As DNA, the CDR3 is TGCAGTGCCCCTTCGGATATTGTAACCACTCGGAACACTGAAGCTTTCTTT.

This clonotype was seen a few times. The chain couples TRBV6-5 to TRBJ2-7; possibly TRBD2 for D (5 bases). V shed 5 bases and J shed 2 bases, with 13 bases lying between them. CDR1 and CDR2 (germline): MNHEY, SVGAGI. CDR3 length: 14 residues. CDR3 sequence reads: CASSAYAGTYEQYF. DNA of the CDR3: TGTGCCAGCAGTGCTTATGCGGGTACCTACGAGCAGTACTTC.